These 17 T cell receptor beta chains originate from one sample sequenced in a study of blood T cell repertoires in COVID-19. Assay: immunoSEQ multiplex PCR; the TCRdb copy retains only in-frame clones and omits some. The table includes just under 350,000 clones, around nine tenths detected once. The sample taken for sequencing was peripheral blood. The receptors here all came from a woman between 18 and 29 years old who had recovered from COVID-19.

The genes are TRBV5-5 and TRBJ2-2, with D unresolved. The germline CDR1 and CDR2 sequences are SGHKS and YYEKEE (reference sequence). V was pared by 0 bases and J by 2 bases, with 5 bases between. The CDR3 contains 14 residues. In DNA form, the CDR3 reads TGTGCCAGCAGCTTGGCAGTAAACACCGGGGAGCTGTTTTTT. Translation gives CASSLAVNTGELFF.

The rearrangement joins TRBV5-6 to TRBJ2-1; D is undetermined. V shed 1 base and J shed 3 bases, with 14 bases lying between them. The CDR3 contains 16 residues. CDR1 SGHDT and CDR2 YYEEEE come from the germline V gene. Here the CDR3 reads CASSLFLSRLYNEQFF. The CDR3 DNA is TGTGCCAGCAGCTTGTTTCTGTCGCGACTCTACAATGAGCAGTTCTTC.

The genes are TRBV29-1 and TRBJ1-1; the D gene is possibly TRBD1 (5 bases). The ends were cut back, 4 bases at V and 4 bases at J, with 7 bases in the middle. Per germline, CDR1 SQVTM and CDR2 ANQGSEA. The CDR3 is made up of 11 amino acids. The CDR3 protein is CSVGTSTEAFF. In nucleotides, the CDR3 is TGCAGCGTTGGGACAAGCACTGAAGCTTTCTTT. The full variable domain, completed using reference TRBV29-1 and TRBJ1-1, is SAVISQKPSRDICQRGTSLTIQCQVDSQVTMMFWYRQQPGQSLTLIATANQGSEATYESGFVIDKFPISRPNLTFSTLTVSNMSPEDSSIYLCSVGTSTEAFFGQGTRLTVV.

The chain carries TRBV24-1 and TRBJ1-2, with D possibly TRBD1 on 5 matching bases. Germline CDR1 and CDR2: KGHDR and SFDVKD. V shed 1 base and J shed 7 bases, with 9 bases lying between them. The CDR3 is 13 residues long. The CDR3 protein is CATSDFAGTGYTF. The CDR3 nucleotides are TGTGCCACCAGTGATTTCGCGGGGACTGGCTACACCTTC.

The chain has TRBV2 and TRBJ2-7; 10 bases fit TRBD2. Germline V gives CDR1 SNHLY, CDR2 FYNNEI. The CDR3 is 14 residues long. With V trimmed by 6 bases and J by 3 bases, 5 bases remained unmatched. The CDR3 DNA reads TGTGCCAGCAGGGGGACTAGCGCGGGCTACGAGCAGTACGTC. Amino acid sequence: CASRGTSAGYEQYV.

The genes are TRBV19 and TRBJ2-3; D gene uncertain. Looked up from germline, CDR1 is LNHDA and CDR2 is SQIVND (reference sequence). Between the trimmed V and J ends, which lost 4 bases and 1 base, there was a span of 12 bases. The CDR3 contains 15 residues. This CDR3 reads CASSKSIPGTDTQYF. The CDR3 DNA reads as TGTGCCAGTAGTAAGAGTATTCCTGGCACAGATACGCAGTATTTT.

The V gene is TRBV5-5, the J gene TRBJ2-5, with TRBD1 as a possible D gene (5 bases). Germline V CDR1 and CDR2: SGHKS, YYEKEE (reference sequence). This CDR3 is built from 15 residues. V lost 0 bases to trimming and J lost 1 base, with 10 bases between them. CDR3 sequence reads: CASSLAAGFQETQYF. CDR3 sequence (DNA): TGTGCCAGCAGCTTGGCCGCAGGGTTCCAAGAGACCCAGTACTTC.

The chain employs TRBV10-3 and TRBJ2-2; TRBD1 is a possible D gene (5 bases). CDR1 and CDR2 from the germline V gene are ENHRY and SYGVKD. V was pared by 10 bases and J by 6 bases, with 12 bases between. The CDR3 runs 12 residues. The CDR3 nucleotides read TGTGCCACACAGCAGGGCCCCGGGGAGCTGTTTTTT. Its protein is CATQQGPGELFF.

This chain uses TRBV7-2 with TRBJ2-2; D possibly corresponds to TRBD2 (6 bases). Trimming removed 0 bases from V and 1 base from J, with 6 bases in between. CDR3 length: 15 amino acids. In germline, CDR1 is SGHTA, CDR2 FQGNSA. CDR3: CASSLAGGNTGELFF. For the CDR3, the DNA is TGTGCCAGCAGCTTAGCGGGGGGGAACACCGGGGAGCTGTTTTTT.

This clone has just one count. This rearrangement joins TRBV3-1 (or the pseudogene TRBV3-2) to TRBJ2-2, with D tentatively TRBD1 (5 bases). The CDR3 is made up of 11 amino acids. V lost 6 bases to trimming and J lost 6 bases, with 5 bases between them. Germline values: CDR1 LGHDT, CDR2 YNNKEL (reference sequence). CDR3 protein: CASRQAGELFF. CDR3 DNA sequence: TGTGCCAGCAGACAGGCCGGGGAGCTGTTTTTT.

The rearrangement links TRBV27 to TRBJ2-3; D remains ambiguous. CDR3 length: 13 residues. The germline CDR1 and CDR2 sequences are MNHEY and SMNVEV (reference sequence). V lost 8 bases, J lost 0 bases, and 9 bases lay in between. The CDR3 reads CASSSGSTDTQYF. In nucleotides, the CDR3 is TGTGCCAGCTCCTCGGGTAGCACAGATACGCAGTATTTT.

The genes are TRBV2 and TRBJ2-7; the match to TRBD2 covers 9 bases. The germline CDR1 and CDR2 sequences are SNHLY and FYNNEI. CDR3 size: 14 residues. Trimming removed 4 bases from V and 6 bases from J; junction bases left unmatched: 7. CDR3: CASSVKASGTEQYV. Here the CDR3 DNA reads TGTGCCAGCAGTGTTAAGGCTAGCGGGACCGAGCAGTACGTC.

V gene TRBV27 combines with J gene TRBJ2-1, with a tentative D call TRBD1 (6 bases). Trimming stripped 5 bases from V and 7 bases from J, with 12 bases between. This CDR3 is built from 13 residues. Germline CDR1 and CDR2: MNHEY and SMNVEV (reference sequence). For the CDR3, the DNA is TGTGCCAGCAGTATAAACAGGGCGAATGAGCAGTTCTTC. The encoded protein is CASSINRANEQFF.

This sequence joins TRBV11-3 and TRBJ1-1; D gene uncertain. V was clipped by 5 bases and J by 0 bases, with 16 bases between them. Per germline, CDR1 SGHNT and CDR2 YENEEA. The CDR3 spans 16 residues. The CDR3 DNA is TGTGCCAGCAGCACCCCGGCAGGTACTTTGAACACTGAAGCTTTCTTT. This codes for CASSTPAGTLNTEAFF. Full variable domain (rest looked up from reference TRBV11-3 and TRBJ1-1): EAGVVQSPRYKIIEKKQPVAFWCNPISGHNTLYWYLQNLGQGPELLIRYENEEAVDDSQLPKDRFSAERLKGVDSTLKIQPAELGDSAVYLCASSTPAGTLNTEAFFGQGTRLTVV.

This rearrangement joins TRBV7-9 to TRBJ2-6; possibly TRBD2 for D (5 bases). Trimming shortened V by 2 bases and J by 2 bases, and 19 bases separated the two germline ends. CDR3 length equals 19 residues. Germline V gives CDR1 SEHNR, CDR2 FQNEAQ (reference sequence). The CDR3 loop is CASSLSVASKEAGANVLTF. The DNA of the CDR3 is TGTGCCAGCAGCTTATCCGTCGCTTCGAAGGAGGCTGGGGCCAACGTCCTGACTTTC.

J is TRBJ2-1 and V is TRBV5-1, with D possibly matching TRBD2 (7 bases). Germline loops: CDR1 SGHRS, CDR2 YFSETQ. V shed 3 bases and J shed 4 bases, with 17 bases lying between them. CDR3 length equals 16 residues. The CDR3 protein is CASSSVWGGGYNEQFF. CDR3 bases: TGCGCCAGCAGCTCGGTCTGGGGAGGGGGTTACAATGAGCAGTTCTTC.

This chain uses TRBV7-8 with TRBJ2-1; a weak D match, TRBD1 (6 bases). This CDR3 has 15 amino acids. Germline CDR1 is SGHVS and CDR2 is FQNEAQ. V lost 0 bases and J lost 4, with 10 bases in between. The chain's CDR3 is CASSLAGQRYNEQFF. The DNA for the CDR3 is TGTGCCAGCAGCTTAGCCGGACAGAGATACAATGAGCAGTTCTTC.